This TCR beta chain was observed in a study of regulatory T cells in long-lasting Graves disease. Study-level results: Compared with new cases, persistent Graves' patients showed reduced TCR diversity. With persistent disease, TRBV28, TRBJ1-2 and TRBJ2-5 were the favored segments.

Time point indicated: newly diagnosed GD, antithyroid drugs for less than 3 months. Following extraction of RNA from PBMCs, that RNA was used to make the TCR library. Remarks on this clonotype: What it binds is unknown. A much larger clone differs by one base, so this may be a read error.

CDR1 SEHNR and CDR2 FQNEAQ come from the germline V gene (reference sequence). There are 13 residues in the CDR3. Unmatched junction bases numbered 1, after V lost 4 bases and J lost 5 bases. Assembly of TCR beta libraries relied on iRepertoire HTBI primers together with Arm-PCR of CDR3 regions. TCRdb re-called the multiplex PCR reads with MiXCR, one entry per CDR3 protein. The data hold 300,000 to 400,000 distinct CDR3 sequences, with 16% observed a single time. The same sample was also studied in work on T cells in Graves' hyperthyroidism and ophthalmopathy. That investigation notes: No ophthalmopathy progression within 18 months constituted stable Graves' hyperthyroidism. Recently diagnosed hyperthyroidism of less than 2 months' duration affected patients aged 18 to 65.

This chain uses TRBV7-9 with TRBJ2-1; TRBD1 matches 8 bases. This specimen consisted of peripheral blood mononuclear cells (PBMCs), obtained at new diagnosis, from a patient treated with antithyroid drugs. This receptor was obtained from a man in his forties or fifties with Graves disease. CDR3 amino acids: CASSSGQDNEQFF. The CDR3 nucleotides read TGTGCCAGCAGCTCGGGACAGGACAATGAGCAGTTCTTC.